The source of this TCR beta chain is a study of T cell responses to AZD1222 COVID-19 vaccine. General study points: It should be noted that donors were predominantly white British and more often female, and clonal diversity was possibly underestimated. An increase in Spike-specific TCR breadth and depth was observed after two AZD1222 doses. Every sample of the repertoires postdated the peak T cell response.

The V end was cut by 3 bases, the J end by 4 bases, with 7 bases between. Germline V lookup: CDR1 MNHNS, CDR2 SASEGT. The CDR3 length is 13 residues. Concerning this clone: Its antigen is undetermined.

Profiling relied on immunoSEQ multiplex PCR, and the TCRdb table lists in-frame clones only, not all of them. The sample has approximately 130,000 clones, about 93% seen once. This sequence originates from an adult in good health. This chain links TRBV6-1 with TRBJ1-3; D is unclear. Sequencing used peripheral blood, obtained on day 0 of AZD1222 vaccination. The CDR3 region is CASSDNTGNTIYF. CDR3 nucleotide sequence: TGTGCCAGCAGTGATAACACGGGAAACACCATATATTTT.